This TCR beta chain was documented in a study of blood T cell repertoires in COVID-19. Repertoires were generated with immunoSEQ multiplex PCR, while TCRdb's copy carries only in-frame clones and drops some. The sample holds about 80,000 clones, about 85% seen once. The CDR3 runs 14 residues. CDR1 is SGHTA and CDR2 is FQGTGA in the germline V gene. With 4 bases clipped from V and 13 bases from J, the junction kept 5 bases outside the gene matches. The clonotype was recovered from a human donor in a cohort sampled during active COVID-19. The V gene is TRBV7-3, the J gene TRBJ2-1; 15 positions agree with TRBD2. Material: peripheral blood. The CDR3 DNA reads TGTGCCAGCAGCTCCGGACTAGCGGGAGGGCCCCAGTTCTTC. Translated, it gives CASSSGLAGGPQFF.